The 8 T cell receptor beta chains below come from one sample, sequenced in a study of blood T cell repertoires in COVID-19 (dated by TCRdb to the early 2020s). The library was made by the immunoSEQ multiplex PCR assay. TCRdb retrieved this table from immuneACCESS and kept in-frame rearrangements only. Not all clones are present; in checked studies, unresolved V genes account for under half, and no reason is known for the remainder. The sample table lists hundreds of thousands of clones, 65% to 85% of them with a count of one. The ten largest make up roughly 1.2% of the sample. The sequenced sample was peripheral blood. The origin of the receptors is a woman aged 25 to 45 with COVID-19, enrolled during active disease.

This chain joins TRBV7-2 and TRBJ2-2; TRBD1 is a possible D gene (6 bases). Germline V gives CDR1 SGHTA, CDR2 FQGNSA. With 6 bases removed from V and 5 bases from J, the gap between germline ends came to 16 bases. CDR3 length: 15 residues. The CDR3 DNA reads as TGTGCCAGCAGTAGGATACGCAGGGGTACCGGGGAGCTGTTTTTT. Its translation is CASSRIRRGTGELFF.

J is TRBJ1-6 and V is TRBV5-6; possibly TRBD1 for D (6 bases). This CDR3 region has 16 residues. Trimming cost V 2 bases and J 5 bases, with 14 bases left between them. Germline CDR1 SGHDT, CDR2 YYEEEE. The chain's CDR3 is CASSFLGDTNNSPLHF. CDR3 bases: TGTGCCAGCAGCTTTCTCGGGGACACAAATAATTCACCCCTCCACTTT.

J is TRBJ2-7 and V is TRBV30; 8 bases map to TRBD2. The germline gives CDR1 GTSNPN, CDR2 SVGIG (reference sequence). This CDR3 is 13 amino acids long. Trimming removed 3 bases from V and 2 bases from J; junction bases left unmatched: 3. The CDR3 is CAWSAGGPYEQYF. The CDR3 region has the DNA TGTGCCTGGAGCGCGGGGGGCCCCTACGAGCAGTACTTC.

The chain has TRBV6-2 or TRBV6-3 and TRBJ1-2, with D possibly being TRBD1 (5 bases). CDR3 length: 16 residues. V was cut by 0 bases and J by 4 bases, with 15 bases left in between. The V gene's germline CDR1 is MNHEY and CDR2 SVGEGT. The CDR3: CASSYSYQGWTYGYTF. The CDR3 nucleotides are TGTGCCAGCAGTTACTCGTATCAGGGTTGGACCTATGGCTACACCTTC.

The chain recombines TRBV5-4 with TRBJ1-3, with TRBD1 matching over 7 bases. The J segment lost 3 bases and the V segment lost 4 bases, leaving 10 bases of the junction unmatched. The CDR3 is 16 residues long. Germline values: CDR1 SGHNT, CDR2 YYREEE (reference sequence). DNA for the CDR3: TGTGCCAGCAGCCCCCAGACAGGGACGAATGGAAACACCATATATTTT. This translates into CASSPQTGTNGNTIYF.

The chain carries TRBV6-5 and TRBJ2-3; D gene uncertain. The germline V gene has CDR1 MNHEY and CDR2 SVGAGI. The CDR3 is 13 amino acids. V shed 6 bases and J shed 5 bases, with 12 bases lying between them. CDR3 residues: CASSPAALDTQYF. CDR3 nucleotides: TGTGCCAGCAGCCCCGCGGCCCTAGATACGCAGTATTTT.

The chain uses TRBV4-3 and TRBJ1-1, with TRBD1 matching over 7 bases. The germline gives CDR1 LGHNA, CDR2 YSLEER. Unmatched junction bases numbered 3, after V lost 3 bases and J lost 2 bases. The CDR3 contains 14 residues. CDR3 coding DNA: TGCGCCAGCAGCCAGGACAGGTTAAACACTGAAGCTTTCTTT. As protein: CASSQDRLNTEAFF.

The V and J genes are TRBV7-8 and TRBJ1-1; a possible D gene is TRBD1 (5 bases). The germline gives CDR1 SGHVS, CDR2 FQNEAQ. The length of the CDR3 is 13 residues. Trimming stripped 3 bases from V and 3 bases from J, with 8 bases between. CDR3 protein: CASSFGGDTEAFF. The DNA for the CDR3 is TGTGCCAGCAGCTTCGGGGGTGACACTGAAGCTTTCTTT.